Many counts were recorded for the clone carrying this T cell receptor (beta chain). These data are taken from a study of sequential checkpoint blockade in melanoma. Study overall: Matched biopsies came pretreatment and at week 13 for about 24 patients.

Documented treatment: randomized to nivolumab then ipilimumab (arm A) or the reverse (arm B). Assay: immunoSEQ multiplex PCR; the TCRdb copy retains only in-frame clones and omits some. The sample lists a few thousand clones, approximately 15% occurring once. V lost 3 bases and J lost 0, with 11 bases in between. Germline V gene sequence: CDR1 SGHNT, CDR2 YENEEA. This CDR3 region has 15 residues. The TCR comes from a human donor with melanoma. The sequences come from tumor tissue (inferred from file names), collected from a patient given nivolumab and ipilimumab in sequence. The chain joins TRBV11-3 to TRBJ1-2; no clear D. CDR3 sequence reads: CASSLLLRSNYGYTF. In DNA, the CDR3 is TGTGCCAGCAGCTTGCTTCTACGGTCTAACTATGGCTACACCTTC.